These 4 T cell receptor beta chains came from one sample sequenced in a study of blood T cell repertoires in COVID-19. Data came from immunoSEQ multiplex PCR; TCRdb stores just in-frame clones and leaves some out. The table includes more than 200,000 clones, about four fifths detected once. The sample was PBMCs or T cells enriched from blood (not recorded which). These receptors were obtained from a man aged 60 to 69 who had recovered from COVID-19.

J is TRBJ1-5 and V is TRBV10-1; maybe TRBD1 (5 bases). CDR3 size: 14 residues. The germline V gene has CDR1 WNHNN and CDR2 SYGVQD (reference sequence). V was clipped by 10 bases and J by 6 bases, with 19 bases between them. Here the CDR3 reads CATQTVGSTQPQHF. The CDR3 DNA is TGCGCCACCCAGACAGTCGGTAGTACTCAGCCCCAGCATTTT.

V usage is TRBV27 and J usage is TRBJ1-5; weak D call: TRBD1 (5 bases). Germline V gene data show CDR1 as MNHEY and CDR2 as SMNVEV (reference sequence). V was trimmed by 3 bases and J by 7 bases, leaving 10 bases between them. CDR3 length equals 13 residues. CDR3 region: CASSFRDRQPQHF. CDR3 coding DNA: TGTGCCAGCAGTTTCAGGGATCGCCAGCCCCAGCATTTT.

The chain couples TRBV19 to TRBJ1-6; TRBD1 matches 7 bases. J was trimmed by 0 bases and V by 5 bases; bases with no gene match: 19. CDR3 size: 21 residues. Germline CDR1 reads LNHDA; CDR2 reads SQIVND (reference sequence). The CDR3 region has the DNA TGTGCCAGTAGTCGGGCGTCGTGGACAGGACAAACAAGCTCCTATAATTCACCCCTCCACTTT. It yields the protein CASSRASWTGQTSSYNSPLHF.

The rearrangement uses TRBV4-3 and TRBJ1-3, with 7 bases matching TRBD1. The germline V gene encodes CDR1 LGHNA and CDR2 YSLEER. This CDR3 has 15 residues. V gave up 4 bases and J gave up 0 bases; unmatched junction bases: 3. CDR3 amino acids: CASSPDRTSGNTIYF. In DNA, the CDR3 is TGCGCCAGCAGCCCGGACAGGACCTCTGGAAACACCATATATTTT.